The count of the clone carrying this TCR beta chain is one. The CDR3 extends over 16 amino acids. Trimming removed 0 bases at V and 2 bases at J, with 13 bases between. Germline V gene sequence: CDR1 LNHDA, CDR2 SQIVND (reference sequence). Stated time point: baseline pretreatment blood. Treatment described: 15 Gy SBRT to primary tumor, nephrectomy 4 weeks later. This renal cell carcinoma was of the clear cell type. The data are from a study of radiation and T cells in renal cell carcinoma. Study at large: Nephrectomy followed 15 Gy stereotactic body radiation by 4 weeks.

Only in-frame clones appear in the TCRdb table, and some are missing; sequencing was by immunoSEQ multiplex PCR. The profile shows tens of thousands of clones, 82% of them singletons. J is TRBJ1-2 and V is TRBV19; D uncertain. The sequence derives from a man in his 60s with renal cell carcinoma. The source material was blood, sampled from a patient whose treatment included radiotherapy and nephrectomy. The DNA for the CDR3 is TGTGCCAGTAGTATAGATCTCCCCGCCAGAAACTATGGCTACACCTTC. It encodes CASSIDLPARNYGYTF. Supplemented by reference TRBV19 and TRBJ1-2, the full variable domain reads DGGITQSPKYLFRKEGQNVTLSCEQNLNHDAMYWYRQDPGQGLRLIYYSQIVNDFQKGDIAEGYSVSREKKESFPLTVTSAQKNPTAFYLCASSIDLPARNYGYTFGSGTRLTVV.